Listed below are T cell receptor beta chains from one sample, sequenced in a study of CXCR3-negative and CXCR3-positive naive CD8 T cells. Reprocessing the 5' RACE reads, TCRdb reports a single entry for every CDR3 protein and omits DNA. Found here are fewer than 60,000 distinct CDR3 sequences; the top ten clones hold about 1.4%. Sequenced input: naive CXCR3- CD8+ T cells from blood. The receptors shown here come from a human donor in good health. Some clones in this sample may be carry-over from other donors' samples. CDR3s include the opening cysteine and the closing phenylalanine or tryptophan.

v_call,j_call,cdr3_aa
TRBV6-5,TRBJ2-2,CASSYSGVTGELFF
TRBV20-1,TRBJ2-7,CSASVWAGLEQYF
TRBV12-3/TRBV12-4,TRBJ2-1,CASRPGTEYNEQFF
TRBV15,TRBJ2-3,CATSRAPSGFGDTQYF
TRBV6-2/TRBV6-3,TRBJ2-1,CASSYSGFTYNEQFF
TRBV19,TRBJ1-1,CASNRQGAGTEAFF
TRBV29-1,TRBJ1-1,CSVEDQGPTEAFF
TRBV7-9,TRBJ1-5,CASSLGDSNQPQHF
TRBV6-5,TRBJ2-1,CASILRGRMFF
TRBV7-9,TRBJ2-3,CASSLALTADTQYF
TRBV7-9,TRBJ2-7,CASSQTGNEQYF
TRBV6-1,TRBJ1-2,CASSPGTGTYGYTF
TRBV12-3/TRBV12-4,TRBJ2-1,CASRDFDEQFF
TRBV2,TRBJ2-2,CASSEPRSTGELFF
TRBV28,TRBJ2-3,CASSTTESAPTDTQYF
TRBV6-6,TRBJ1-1,CATTGRMNTEAFF
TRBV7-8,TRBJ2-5,CASSLRGGSGETQYF
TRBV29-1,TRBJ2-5,CSARDSVSGGHWTQYF
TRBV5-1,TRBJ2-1,CASGSRGAYNEQFF
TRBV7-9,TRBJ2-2,CASSLVGYWLNTGELFF
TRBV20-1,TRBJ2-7,CSARGSRDYEQYF
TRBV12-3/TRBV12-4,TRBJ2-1,CASSFRGNGNEQFF
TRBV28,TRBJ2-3,CASSLVGGIYTQYF
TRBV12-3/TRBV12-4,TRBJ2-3,CASSLTGGDTDTQYF
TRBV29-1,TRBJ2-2,CRVEVQGGLFF